The rows below give T cell receptor beta chains drawn from one sample of a study of blood T cells in healthy people across ages. In TCRdb, the 5' RACE reads were re-called with MiXCR into one record per CDR3 protein. Of some 710,000 distinct CDR3 sequences listed, roughly 20% are singletons. Sequenced input: blood. All receptors come from a man aged 70 or older in good health. CDR3s include the opening cysteine and the closing phenylalanine or tryptophan. Fields, in order: D gene, V gene, clone size, J gene, CDR3 protein, CDR3 DNA. A D gene is named only where the DNA matches it firmly. Size tells how often a clone was seen (once, few, many) or the class of an expanded clone, and some rows leave it out.

d_gene: .; v_gene: TRBV12-3/TRBV12-4; abundance: few; j_gene: TRBJ2-5; CDR3aa: CASSITRHPQETQYF; CDR3nt: TGTGCCAGCAGTATTACTAGGCACCCCCAAGAGACCCAGTACTTC
d_gene: TRBD2; v_gene: TRBV20-1; abundance: few; j_gene: TRBJ2-1; CDR3aa: CSAHLRASGRQEQFF; CDR3nt: TGCAGTGCCCATCTTAGGGCTAGCGGGAGACAAGAGCAGTTCTTC
d_gene: .; v_gene: TRBV29-1; abundance: few; j_gene: TRBJ1-1; CDR3aa: CSVEPGRSLLTEAFF; CDR3nt: TGCAGCGTTGAACCGGGACGCAGCCTTCTCACTGAAGCTTTCTTT
d_gene: TRBD1; v_gene: TRBV12-3/TRBV12-4; abundance: few; j_gene: TRBJ1-5; CDR3aa: CASTLGTGPQHF; CDR3nt: TGTGCCAGCACCCTCGGGACAGGACCGCAGCATTTT
d_gene: TRBD1; v_gene: TRBV28; abundance: once; j_gene: TRBJ2-7; CDR3aa: CASSLAGTGGLYEQYF; CDR3nt: TGTGCCAGCAGTCTTGCCGGGACAGGGGGCCTGTACGAGCAGTACTTC
d_gene: .; v_gene: TRBV7-9; abundance: .; j_gene: TRBJ2-1; CDR3aa: CASSLRADSSYNEQFF; CDR3nt: TGTGCCAGCAGCTTACGGGCGGACAGCTCCTACAATGAGCAGTTCTTC
d_gene: .; v_gene: TRBV10-3; abundance: .; j_gene: TRBJ2-1; CDR3aa: CAAGIYNEQFF; CDR3nt: TGTGCCGCCGGGATCTACAATGAGCAGTTCTTC
d_gene: .; v_gene: TRBV12-3/TRBV12-4; abundance: .; j_gene: TRBJ2-2; CDR3aa: CASSLVTSYTGELFF; CDR3nt: TGTGCCAGCAGTTTAGTAACCTCATACACCGGGGAGCTGTTTTTT
d_gene: TRBD2; v_gene: TRBV12-3/TRBV12-4; abundance: .; j_gene: TRBJ2-3; CDR3aa: CASTIGSGGTQYF; CDR3nt: TGTGCCAGCACCATTGGAAGCGGGGGAACGCAGTATTTT
d_gene: .; v_gene: TRBV6-4; abundance: few; j_gene: TRBJ1-1; CDR3aa: CASSAAGGASAFF; CDR3nt: TGTGCCAGCAGTGCCGCGGGGGGGGCCTCGGCTTTCTTT
d_gene: TRBD1; v_gene: TRBV18; abundance: .; j_gene: TRBJ1-4; CDR3aa: CASSSGQHNEKLFF; CDR3nt: TGTGCCAGCTCATCGGGACAGCATAATGAAAAACTGTTTTTT
d_gene: .; v_gene: TRBV12-5; abundance: few; j_gene: TRBJ2-3; CDR3aa: CASGYTPRPTDTQYF; CDR3nt: TGTGCTAGTGGTTACACACCACGACCCACAGATACGCAGTATTTT
d_gene: TRBD2; v_gene: TRBV6-5; abundance: few; j_gene: TRBJ2-1; CDR3aa: CASSFRAGALNEQFF; CDR3nt: TGTGCCAGCAGTTTCCGAGCGGGAGCTCTCAATGAGCAGTTCTTC
d_gene: .; v_gene: TRBV29-1; abundance: .; j_gene: TRBJ1-4; CDR3aa: CSVIPRQGLNEKLFF; CDR3nt: TGCAGCGTTATACCCCGGCAGGGGCTTAATGAAAAACTGTTTTTT
d_gene: .; v_gene: TRBV29-1; abundance: many; j_gene: TRBJ2-1; CDR3aa: CSVEDGYNEQFF; CDR3nt: TGCAGCGTTGAAGATGGCTACAATGAGCAGTTCTTC
d_gene: .; v_gene: TRBV29-1; abundance: few; j_gene: TRBJ1-1; CDR3aa: CSVVPQGPEAFF; CDR3nt: TGCAGCGTCGTCCCTCAGGGTCCTGAAGCTTTCTTT
d_gene: TRBD1; v_gene: TRBV27; abundance: few; j_gene: TRBJ1-1; CDR3aa: CASSATGQTEAFF; CDR3nt: TGTGCCAGCAGTGCAACGGGACAGACTGAAGCTTTCTTT
d_gene: .; v_gene: TRBV15; abundance: few; j_gene: TRBJ2-5; CDR3aa: CATSRDNGQGETQYF; CDR3nt: TGTGCCACCAGCAGAGATAACGGGCAGGGCGAGACCCAGTACTTC
d_gene: .; v_gene: TRBV27; abundance: .; j_gene: TRBJ1-2; CDR3aa: CASSGGGVSTF; CDR3nt: TGTGCCAGCAGTGGGGGAGGGGTTTCCACCTTC
d_gene: TRBD2; v_gene: TRBV11-3; abundance: few; j_gene: TRBJ2-1; CDR3aa: CASSLGLAGGPHNEQFF; CDR3nt: TGTGCCAGCAGCTTAGGTCTAGCGGGAGGGCCACACAATGAGCAGTTCTTC
d_gene: .; v_gene: TRBV11-2; abundance: .; j_gene: TRBJ1-1; CDR3aa: CASRWSGVTEAFF; CDR3nt: TGTGCCAGCAGGTGGTCCGGGGTCACTGAAGCTTTCTTT
d_gene: .; v_gene: TRBV3-1; abundance: many; j_gene: TRBJ2-2; CDR3aa: CASSRPSSGATGELFF; CDR3nt: TGTGCCAGCAGCCGGCCCTCCTCTGGGGCCACCGGGGAGCTGTTTTTT
d_gene: TRBD2; v_gene: TRBV29-1; abundance: .; j_gene: TRBJ2-3; CDR3aa: CSFRREGMDTQYF; CDR3nt: TGCAGCTTCCGGCGGGAGGGCATGGATACGCAGTATTTT
d_gene: .; v_gene: TRBV6-1; abundance: .; j_gene: TRBJ2-7; CDR3aa: CASSVTGGSGGYEQYF; CDR3nt: TGTGCCAGCAGTGTTACCGGGGGCAGTGGGGGTTACGAGCAGTACTTC
d_gene: .; v_gene: TRBV15; abundance: few; j_gene: TRBJ2-3; CDR3aa: CATSRDLGTDTQYF; CDR3nt: TGTGCCACCAGCAGAGATCTCGGGACGGATACGCAGTATTTT
d_gene: TRBD1; v_gene: TRBV28; abundance: .; j_gene: TRBJ1-2; CDR3aa: CASRLDRGQSYTF; CDR3nt: TGTGCCAGCAGGCTAGACAGGGGGCAAAGCTACACCTTC
d_gene: .; v_gene: TRBV29-1; abundance: .; j_gene: TRBJ2-1; CDR3aa: CSVDAPGKGYNEQFF; CDR3nt: TGCAGCGTTGACGCCCCGGGTAAGGGTTACAATGAGCAGTTCTTC
d_gene: TRBD1; v_gene: TRBV7-2; abundance: few; j_gene: TRBJ1-3; CDR3aa: CASSIDRGFGNTIYF; CDR3nt: TGTGCCAGCAGCATCGACAGGGGGTTCGGAAACACCATATATTTT
d_gene: .; v_gene: TRBV29-1; abundance: few; j_gene: TRBJ2-1; CDR3aa: CSVGAGRGVFF; CDR3nt: TGCAGCGTTGGGGCGGGCAGGGGAGTGTTCTTC
d_gene: TRBD1; v_gene: TRBV25-1; abundance: .; j_gene: TRBJ1-4; CDR3aa: CASSATGAGNEKLFF; CDR3nt: TGTGCCAGCAGTGCTACAGGGGCCGGTAATGAAAAACTGTTTTTT
d_gene: .; v_gene: TRBV7-2; abundance: .; j_gene: TRBJ1-1; CDR3aa: CASSSQGTPEAFF; CDR3nt: TGTGCCAGCAGCTCCCAAGGGACGCCTGAAGCTTTCTTT
d_gene: TRBD1; v_gene: TRBV12-3/TRBV12-4; abundance: .; j_gene: TRBJ2-1; CDR3aa: CASRTGPRLGEQFF; CDR3nt: TGTGCCAGCAGGACAGGGCCCCGTTTGGGTGAGCAGTTCTTC
d_gene: .; v_gene: TRBV6-5; abundance: .; j_gene: TRBJ1-6; CDR3aa: CASSYRGEVNSPLHF; CDR3nt: TGTGCCAGCAGTTACCGGGGGGAAGTTAATTCACCCCTCCACTTT
d_gene: TRBD2; v_gene: TRBV6-5; abundance: .; j_gene: TRBJ2-2; CDR3aa: CASGEGRLITGELFF; CDR3nt: TGTGCCAGCGGGGAGGGCAGGCTTATCACCGGGGAGCTGTTTTTT
d_gene: .; v_gene: TRBV4-1; abundance: few; j_gene: TRBJ2-1; CDR3aa: CASSQGATNAYNEQFF; CDR3nt: TGCGCCAGCAGCCAAGGTGCAACAAATGCCTACAATGAGCAGTTCTTC
d_gene: .; v_gene: TRBV5-1; abundance: few; j_gene: TRBJ2-3; CDR3aa: CASSLEFGMDTQYF; CDR3nt: TGCGCCAGCAGCTTGGAGTTCGGTATGGATACGCAGTATTTT
d_gene: .; v_gene: TRBV18; abundance: .; j_gene: TRBJ1-4; CDR3aa: CASSRASNEKLFF; CDR3nt: TGTGCCAGCTCTCGGGCCAGTAATGAAAAACTGTTTTTT